This T cell receptor (beta chain) is from a study of technical replicates of blood from a few donors. Method: immunoSEQ multiplex PCR; TCRdb's copy keeps in-frame clones and lacks some. The table includes around 67,000 clones, around 95% detected once. The CDR3 has 14 amino acids. Germline V gives CDR1 MNHEY, CDR2 SVGAGI. Between the trimmed V and J ends, which lost 6 bases and 6 bases, there was a span of 15 bases. Sample: T cells isolated from PBMCs. The source of this sequence is a human donor in good health. This chain joins TRBV6-5 and TRBJ1-5; D call uncertain. DNA of the CDR3: TGTGCCAGCAGAGCGGGTCTACTTGGTCAGCCCCAGCATTTT. Translating gives CASRAGLLGQPQHF.